The 23 T cell receptor beta chains listed next were all sequenced from one sample in a study of Ad26.COV2.S vaccination and SARS-CoV-2 variants. Assay: immunoSEQ multiplex PCR; the TCRdb copy retains only in-frame clones and omits some. The sample contains approximately 350,000 clones, 80% to 90% of which appear only once. The treatment here: around 19 received Ad26.COV2.S at low or high dose, single or two shots; 5 received placebo; per-sample allocation not given. Day 63 following the first vaccine or placebo injection was when the samples were taken. Here the sequenced sample was peripheral blood, taken in a trial of Ad26.COV2.S vaccine versus placebo. The receptors originated from a person between 18 and 65 years old who received the Ad26.COV2.S COVID-19 vaccine or a placebo.

This clone was found a few times. This sample includes further DNA sequences coding for the same CDR3. The gene calls are TRBV4-3 and TRBJ1-3; a weak D match, TRBD1 (6 bases). Germline V gene data show CDR1 as LGHNA and CDR2 as YSLEER. V was pared by 0 bases and J by 7 bases, with 7 bases between. This CDR3 has 13 residues. The CDR3: CASSQERGNTIYF. CDR3 nucleotides: TGCGCCAGCAGCCAAGAGAGGGGGAACACCATATATTTT.

V and J are TRBV10-3 and TRBJ2-2; D perhaps matches TRBD1 (5 bases). Trimming cost V 8 bases and J 4 bases, with 8 bases left between them. In germline, CDR1 is ENHRY, CDR2 SYGVKD. This CDR3 has 12 residues. CDR3 residues: CAIGTGTGELFF. CDR3 nucleotides: TGTGCCATCGGAACAGGCACCGGGGAGCTGTTTTTT.

As regards this clone: Other DNA sequences in this specimen translate into the identical CDR3. The chain's CDR3 is CASSFSSYNSPLHF. The CDR3 DNA is TGTGCCAGTAGTTTTTCTTCCTATAATTCACCCCTCCACTTT. The chain recombines TRBV19 with TRBJ1-6; no clear D. V was trimmed by 5 bases and J by 1 base, leaving 6 bases between them. Germline V gene data show CDR1 as LNHDA and CDR2 as SQIVND (reference sequence). The length of the CDR3 is 14 residues. Drawing the rest from reference TRBV19 and TRBJ1-6, the complete variable domain is DGGITQSPKYLFRKEGQNVTLSCEQNLNHDAMYWYRQDPGQGLRLIYYSQIVNDFQKGDIAEGYSVSREKKESFPLTVTSAQKNPTAFYLCASSFSSYNSPLHFGNGTRLTVT.

V gene TRBV6-2 or TRBV6-3 combines with J gene TRBJ2-3, with 7 bases fitting TRBD1. The germline CDR1 and CDR2 sequences are MNHEY and SVGEGT. The length of the CDR3 is 15 residues. J was trimmed by 7 bases and V by 4 bases; bases with no gene match: 11. For the CDR3, the DNA is TGTGCCAGCAGTTTCGACAGGGCCGAGTCGAATACGCAGTATTTT. Protein: CASSFDRAESNTQYF.

The V gene is TRBV24-1, the J gene TRBJ2-2, with D unclear. Germline V lookup: CDR1 KGHDR, CDR2 SFDVKD. This CDR3 spans 15 amino acids. V lost 4 bases to trimming and J lost 3 bases, with 11 bases between them. The CDR3 DNA is TGTGCCACCAGTGAATCGACTCACTACACCGGGGAGCTGTTTTTT. Translated: CATSESTHYTGELFF.

The CDR3, as DNA: TGCGCCAGCAGCCAACATGGGACAGGGGGTCAAGAGCAGTACTTC. As protein: CASSQHGTGGQEQYF. This chain joins TRBV4-1 and TRBJ2-7, with 11 bases that match TRBD1. The CDR3 spans 15 residues. The ends lost 2 bases at V and 7 bases at J; junction bases unmatched: 7. Germline lookup yields CDR1 MGHRA and CDR2 YSYEKL.

This clone was counted a single time. The chain links TRBV19 to TRBJ1-4, with D perhaps matching TRBD1 (6 bases). Trimming took off 7 bases at V and 0 bases at J, with 21 bases between the two ends. The CDR3 runs to 18 residues. Germline V gene sequence: CDR1 LNHDA, CDR2 SQIVND (reference sequence). CDR3: CASNNLRGGATTNEKLFF. The CDR3 region has the DNA TGTGCCAGTAACAACCTCAGAGGGGGGGCCACAACTAATGAAAAACTGTTTTTT.

The gene calls are TRBV6-5 and TRBJ1-6, with D possibly matching TRBD1 (6 bases). The germline gives CDR1 MNHEY, CDR2 SVGAGI. V was pared by 2 bases and J by 4 bases, with 9 bases between. The length of the CDR3 is 15 residues. The CDR3 is CASSYAGQYNSPLHF. The CDR3 DNA is TGTGCCAGCAGTTACGCAGGACAGTATAATTCACCCCTCCACTTT.

The sample holds a few counts of this clone. V is TRBV5-1 and J is TRBJ1-3; a possible D gene is TRBD1 (6 bases). V was clipped by 0 bases and J by 4 bases, with 14 bases between them. CDR1 is SGHRS, CDR2 YFSETQ, per germline. The CDR3 sequence is 16 residues long. The CDR3 region has the DNA TGCGCCAGCAGCTTGGAACTATTGCAGGGGGGAAACACCATATATTTT. It yields the protein CASSLELLQGGNTIYF. The variable domain in full, completed from reference TRBV5-1 and TRBJ1-3, reads KAGVTQTPRYLIKTRGQQVTLSCSPISGHRSVSWYQQTPGQGLQFLFEYFSETQRNKGNFPGRFSGRQFSNSRSEMNVSTLELGDSALYLCASSLELLQGGNTIYFGEGSWLTVV.

V gene TRBV29-1 combines with J gene TRBJ1-5; D gene uncertain. Trimming left V 5 bases short and J 4 bases short, with 12 bases between. The CDR3 runs to 13 residues. CDR1 is SQVTM, CDR2 ANQGSEA, per germline. CDR3 region: CSVLGSPNQPQHF. In nucleotides, the CDR3 is TGCAGCGTTCTGGGAAGCCCAAATCAGCCCCAGCATTTT.

J is TRBJ2-1 and V is TRBV7-8; either TRBD1 or TRBD2 may fit D (5 bases each). This CDR3 comprises 14 residues. Germline V lookup: CDR1 SGHVS, CDR2 FQNEAQ. V was trimmed by 3 bases and J by 7 bases, leaving 13 bases between them. CDR3 nucleotide sequence: TGTGCCAGCAGCTTGTCAGGGAGAGAGAATGAGCAGTTCTTC. As protein: CASSLSGRENEQFF.

The J gene is TRBJ2-7, the V gene TRBV6-5; D ambiguous. Germline CDR1 MNHEY, CDR2 SVGAGI. The CDR3 runs to 14 residues. The V end was cut by 8 bases, the J end by 5 bases, with 19 bases between. CDR3 sequence: CASARRRERNEQYF. CDR3 DNA sequence: TGTGCCAGCGCCAGGCGAAGGGAAAGGAACGAGCAGTACTTC.

The chain recombines TRBV5-6 with TRBJ2-3; 7 bases are shared with TRBD1. With V trimmed by 5 bases and J by 1 base, 4 bases remained unmatched. CDR3 length: 14 residues. Germline V gene sequence: CDR1 SGHDT, CDR2 YYEEEE. The CDR3 here is CASSPTGGTDTQYF. In nucleotides, the CDR3 is TGTGCCAGCAGTCCCACAGGGGGCACAGATACGCAGTATTTT.

V gene TRBV13 combines with J gene TRBJ1-1; D unresolved. Germline V gene sequence: CDR1 PRHDT, CDR2 FYEKMQ (reference sequence). The CDR3 is 14 residues long. Trimming removed 4 bases from V and 0 bases from J, with 9 bases in between. As DNA, the CDR3 is TGTGCCAGCAGCTACCCACCGGTGAACACTGAAGCTTTCTTT. Encoded protein: CASSYPPVNTEAFF.

V and J are TRBV5-1 and TRBJ2-2; no clear D gene. V was cut by 0 bases and J by 2 bases, with 11 bases left in between. The germline CDR1 and CDR2 sequences are SGHRS and YFSETQ. This CDR3 has 16 residues. The CDR3 here is CASSLAPMGNTGELFF. CDR3 coding DNA: TGCGCCAGCAGCTTGGCCCCTATGGGAAACACCGGGGAGCTGTTTTTT.

This clone was detected once. The chain uses TRBV7-2 and TRBJ1-3, with D unresolved. Germline V gives CDR1 SGHTA, CDR2 FQGNSA. V was pared by 5 bases and J by 2 bases, with 13 bases between. This CDR3 comprises 15 residues. The CDR3 DNA reads TGTGCCAGCAGCCTAATGGGCTCTCCTGGAAACACCATATATTTT. As protein: CASSLMGSPGNTIYF. The full variable domain, completed using reference TRBV7-2 and TRBJ1-3, is GAGVSQSPSNKVTEKGKDVELRCDPISGHTALYWYRQSLGQGLEFLIYFQGNSAPDKSGLPSDRFSAERTGGSVSTLTIQRTQQEDSAVYLCASSLMGSPGNTIYFGEGSWLTVV.

This clone was detected only once. The rearrangement joins TRBV5-4 to TRBJ1-2; D call uncertain. V shed 2 bases and J shed 4 bases, with 12 bases lying between them. Germline V gene data show CDR1 as SGHNT and CDR2 as YYREEE (reference sequence). The CDR3 length is 14 residues. The DNA of the CDR3 is TGTGCCAGCAGCTTAGAACCGGGATCCTATGGCTACACCTTC. Residues: CASSLEPGSYGYTF.

This chain connects TRBV27 to TRBJ1-2, with 10 bases aligning to TRBD1. The CDR3 is 15 residues long. V lost 6 bases and J lost 2; bases outside the gene matches: 6. Germline V gene sequence: CDR1 MNHEY, CDR2 SMNVEV (reference sequence). The CDR3, as DNA: TGTGCCAGCAGCTGGACAGGGGGGGGGAACTATGGCTACACCTTC. Encoded protein: CASSWTGGGNYGYTF.

This clone occurred once. This sequence joins TRBV4-1 and TRBJ2-3; no firm D call. V lost 2 bases and J lost 6, with 15 bases in between. Per germline, CDR1 MGHRA and CDR2 YSYEKL. The CDR3 is made up of 15 amino acids. The CDR3 is CASSQWVTSKDTQYF. For the CDR3, the DNA is TGCGCCAGCAGCCAATGGGTGACCTCAAAGGATACGCAGTATTTT.

This chain uses TRBV19 with TRBJ2-5; 8 bases agree with TRBD2. This CDR3 has 16 amino acids. The germline CDR1 and CDR2 sequences are LNHDA and SQIVND (reference sequence). The ends lost 5 bases at V and 5 bases at J; junction bases unmatched: 13. In DNA form, the CDR3 reads TGTGCCAGTAGTCCTCAAGCGGGAGTCGGTGTGGAGACCCAGTACTTC. Translated, it gives CASSPQAGVGVETQYF.

The chain recombines TRBV9 with TRBJ2-6; 8 bases match TRBD1. The CDR3 is 16 amino acids. Germline V lookup: CDR1 SGDLS, CDR2 YYNGEE. The V segment lost 4 bases and the J segment 0 bases; nucleotides outside the gene matches: 3. The DNA of the CDR3 is TGTGCCAGCAGCAGACAGGGGCTCTCTGGGGCCAACGTCCTGACTTTC. Protein product: CASSRQGLSGANVLTF.

In this sample, this clone turned up once. The chain employs TRBV6-5 and TRBJ2-5, with 13 positions matching TRBD2. Germline CDR1 reads MNHEY; CDR2 reads SVGAGI. The CDR3 length is 15 residues. Germline trimming cut 6 bases from V and 1 base from J; bases unmatched to any gene: 2. CDR3 in amino acids: CASRRLAGGQETQYF. The DNA of the CDR3 is TGTGCCAGCAGACGACTAGCGGGAGGCCAAGAGACCCAGTACTTC.

This clone was observed once. Written as DNA, the CDR3 is TGTGCCAGCAGCGTACAGGGTGGCAATGGCTACACCTTC. The encoded protein is CASSVQGGNGYTF. The gene calls are TRBV7-2 and TRBJ1-2, with D possibly being TRBD1 (6 bases). This CDR3 has 13 amino acids. Trimming removed 5 bases from V and 6 bases from J, with 13 bases in between. The V gene's germline CDR1 is SGHTA and CDR2 FQGNSA.